These T cell receptor beta chains were read from a single sample in a study of OX40 agonist ivuxolimab in advanced cancers. Assay: immunoSEQ multiplex PCR; the TCRdb copy retains only in-frame clones and omits some. The data contain around 31,000 clones, roughly 89% of them singletons. Sequences were derived from CD4+ or CD8+ T cells sorted from blood, sampled in a trial of the OX40 agonist ivuxolimab. The source is an adult with an advanced solid tumor such as melanoma, head and neck, liver or kidney cancer. The CDR3 runs from the conserved cysteine through the conserved F or W. The D gene is left open where the match is weak. Not every row has a clone size; where given, it reads once, few, many or a size class.

-	TRBV14	TRBJ2-2	-	CASSQEHRFTGELFF	TGTGCCAGCAGCCAAGAGCACAGATTCACCGGGGAGCTGTTTTTT
-	TRBV7-6	TRBJ2-7	-	CASSLVGGPSSYEQYF	TGTGCCAGCAGCTTAGTTGGGGGGCCATCATCCTACGAGCAGTACTTC
-	TRBV6-1	TRBJ2-1	TRBD2	CASSDLAGAYNEQFF	TGTGCCAGCAGTGACCTAGCGGGAGCCTACAATGAGCAGTTCTTC
once	TRBV6-1	TRBJ1-6	-	CASSEGARRLNSPLHF	TGTGCCAGCAGTGAAGGGGCCAGGAGGTTAAATTCACCCCTCCACTTT
-	TRBV13	TRBJ1-1	-	CASSLAWTEAFF	TGTGCCAGCAGCTTAGCCTGGACTGAAGCTTTCTTT
-	TRBV4-1	TRBJ2-7	TRBD1	CASSLGQGVVSEQYF	TGCGCCAGCAGCCTGGGACAGGGGGTAGTTAGCGAGCAGTACTTC
-	TRBV5-1	TRBJ2-3	TRBD1	CASSLRRGLTITDTQYF	TGCGCCAGCAGCTTGAGAAGGGGGCTAACGATCACAGATACGCAGTATTTT
-	TRBV28	TRBJ2-7	-	CASSFGELNEQYF	TGTGCCAGCAGTTTTGGGGAACTAAACGAGCAGTACTTC
-	TRBV10-2	TRBJ2-1	-	CASSFADTTLETFSYNEQFF	TGCGCCAGCAGTTTTGCTGACACAACTCTAGAAACTTTCTCCTACAATGAGCAGTTCTTC
-	TRBV5-1	TRBJ1-1	-	CASSPGLGTEAFF	TGCGCCAGCAGCCCAGGATTGGGCACTGAAGCTTTCTTT
few	TRBV14	TRBJ1-6	-	CASSSGLVPGGSPLHF	TGTGCCAGCAGCTCGGGTCTGGTCCCGGGAGGATCACCCCTCCACTTT
-	TRBV10-1	TRBJ2-3	-	CASSELTDITDTQYF	TGCGCCAGCAGTGAGCTGACAGACATCACAGATACGCAGTATTTT
-	TRBV28	TRBJ2-5	TRBD1	CAIKTGDRGLETQYF	TGTGCCATCAAAACGGGGGACAGGGGTTTAGAGACCCAGTACTTC
-	TRBV7-9	TRBJ1-1	-	CASSPGIGEAFF	TGTGCCAGCAGCCCAGGTATTGGTGAAGCTTTCTTT
once	TRBV7-3	TRBJ1-2	-	CASNLYTF	TGTGCCAGCAACCTCTACACCTTC
-	TRBV6-1	TRBJ2-7	-	CASSLDRPLEYEQYF	TGTGCCAGCAGCCTCGACAGGCCCCTCGAATACGAGCAGTACTTC
-	TRBV11-2	TRBJ1-1	-	CASSTPDRPNTEAFF	TGTGCCAGCAGCACTCCAGACAGGCCGAACACTGAAGCTTTCTTT
-	TRBV9	TRBJ1-5	-	CASSLDGFNQPQHF	TGTGCCAGCAGCCTGGACGGCTTTAATCAGCCCCAGCATTTT
-	TRBV28	TRBJ1-4	TRBD1	CASSRGTGGAREKLFF	TGTGCCAGCAGCCGGGGGACAGGGGGCGCGAGGGAAAAACTGTTTTTT
medium-sized	TRBV7-9	TRBJ1-5	-	CASSSWGDQPQHF	TGTGCCAGCAGCTCCTGGGGGGACCAGCCCCAGCATTTT
-	TRBV4-1	TRBJ1-2	-	CASSPRVGVADYGYTF	TGCGCCAGCAGCCCGAGAGTAGGGGTCGCCGACTATGGCTACACCTTC
-	TRBV29-1	TRBJ1-2	TRBD1	CSVERDRGDFYGYTF	TGCAGCGTTGAGCGGGACAGGGGCGACTTCTATGGCTACACCTTC
few	TRBV7-6	TRBJ1-1	-	CASSPWTIKNTEAFF	TGTGCCAGCAGCCCATGGACAATCAAGAACACTGAAGCTTTCTTT
once	TRBV5-1	TRBJ1-2	TRBD1	CASSMPDRGDYGYTF	TGCGCCAGCAGCATGCCCGACAGGGGTGACTATGGCTACACCTTC
once	TRBV13	TRBJ2-2	-	CASSTGLNTGELFF	TGTGCCAGCAGCACTGGACTGAACACCGGGGAGCTGTTTTTT
-	TRBV21-1	TRBJ1-1	-	CARPPTLTAPRKAFF	TGTGCCAGACCTCCTACTCTGACAGCTCCGAGAAAGGCTTTCTTT
-	TRBV10-3	TRBJ2-7	-	CAISETQLVLGEHEQYF	TGTGCCATCAGTGAGACGCAGCTAGTTCTGGGGGAACACGAGCAGTACTTC
-	TRBV27	TRBJ2-2	-	CASSAYRDDTGELFF	TGTGCCAGCAGTGCTTACAGGGACGACACCGGGGAGCTGTTTTTT
many	TRBV15	TRBJ2-7	-	CATSRGDYEQYF	TGTGCCACCAGCCGGGGAGACTACGAGCAGTACTTC
-	TRBV19	TRBJ2-2	-	CASSTVGGTGELFF	TGTGCCAGTAGTACGGTGGGCGGCACCGGGGAGCTGTTTTTT
-	TRBV19	TRBJ2-1	TRBD2	CASSIKILARLISYNEQFF	TGTGCCAGTAGTATTAAAATACTAGCGCGGCTCATCTCCTACAATGAGCAGTTCTTC
once	TRBV4-1	TRBJ2-3	-	CASSHLPPGVTDTQYF	TGCGCCAGCAGCCACTTACCCCCGGGTGTCACAGATACGCAGTATTTT
-	TRBV7-9	TRBJ2-3	TRBD1	CASSPGQGDETDTQYF	TGTGCCAGCAGCCCTGGACAGGGGGATGAAACAGATACGCAGTATTTT
-	TRBV6-1	TRBJ2-5	-	CASSEALHWGETQYF	TGTGCCAGCAGTGAAGCGCTTCATTGGGGGGAGACCCAGTACTTC
-	TRBV28	TRBJ2-6	TRBD2	CASSGLAEPYSGANVLTF	TGTGCCAGCAGTGGACTAGCCGAGCCGTACTCTGGGGCCAACGTCCTGACTTTC
-	TRBV6-5	TRBJ2-7	-	CASSPVGDEQYF	TGTGCCAGCAGTCCCGTGGGGGACGAGCAGTACTTC
-	TRBV11-1	TRBJ1-6	-	CASSQGQGYSPLHF	TGTGCCAGCAGCCAAGGCCAGGGTTATTCACCCCTCCACTTT
-	TRBV28	TRBJ1-4	-	CASSLFRGTNEKLFF	TGTGCCAGCAGTTTATTCAGGGGAACTAATGAAAAACTGTTTTTT
once	TRBV28	TRBJ2-1	TRBD2	CASISVVKRGSSYNEQFF	TGTGCCAGCATTAGTGTTGTGAAGCGGGGAAGCTCCTACAATGAGCAGTTCTTC